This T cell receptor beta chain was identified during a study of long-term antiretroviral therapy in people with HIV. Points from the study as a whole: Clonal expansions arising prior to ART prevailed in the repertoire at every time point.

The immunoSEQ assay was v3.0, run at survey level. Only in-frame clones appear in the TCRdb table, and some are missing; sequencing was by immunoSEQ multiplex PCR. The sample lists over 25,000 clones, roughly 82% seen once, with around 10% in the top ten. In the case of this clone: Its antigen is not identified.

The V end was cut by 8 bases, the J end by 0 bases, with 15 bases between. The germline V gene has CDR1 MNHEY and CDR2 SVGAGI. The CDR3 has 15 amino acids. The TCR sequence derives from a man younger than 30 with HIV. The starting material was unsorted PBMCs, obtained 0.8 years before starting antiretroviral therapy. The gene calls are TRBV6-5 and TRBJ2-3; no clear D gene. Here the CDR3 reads CASRVRLVSTDTQYF. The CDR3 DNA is TGTGCCAGCCGGGTGAGGCTTGTTAGCACAGATACGCAGTATTTT.